Below, one T cell receptor beta chain is given with its context. What it recognizes is unknown. Selected positively for CCR7 and CD45RO-negative, naive CD8 cells excluded terminally differentiated effector memory CD45RA+ cells. Only Caucasian adults living in Nashville, Tennessee served as donors. These data come from a study of shared clonotypes between healthy human individuals. Study details: The plates for each donor numbered three CD4 naive, three CD4 memory, two CD8 naive and one CD8 memory. Study-level results: Researchers sampled blood only, noting tissue repertoires likely differ.

Libraries were prepared by immunoSEQ multiplex PCR; TCRdb keeps only in-frame clonotypes and omits some of them. The data show roughly 2 million clones, about 94% seen once. This CDR3 contains 17 residues. The V gene end was trimmed by 4 bases and the J gene end by 8 bases; junction bases not matched to a gene: 17. The V gene's germline CDR1 is SEHNR and CDR2 FQNEAQ (reference sequence). The chain is built from TRBV7-9 and TRBJ2-1; 7 bases match TRBD2. The receptor's source is a man younger than 35 in good health. Sequencing was performed on naive CD8+ T cells sorted from blood. The CDR3 is CASSSGGIAGDRDEQFF. The DNA for the CDR3 is TGTGCCAGCAGCTCCGGGGGGATTGCGGGAGATAGGGATGAGCAGTTCTTC.